Listed below are T cell receptor beta chains from one sample, sequenced in a study of cytomegalovirus exposure and HLA in healthy donors. Assay used: immunoSEQ multiplex PCR; TCRdb lists only in-frame clones, some missing. The table shows roughly 88,000 clones, with roughly 70% occurring only once. Sequencing input: PBMCs. The receptors shown here come from a man in his fifties in good health and CMV-seronegative. Each CDR3 is given with its conserved first and last residue. Each record gives: J gene, V gene, clone size, D gene, CDR3 protein, CDR3 DNA. The D gene is left open where the match is weak. Rows may omit the clone size; those that give it use once, few, many or a size class.

J: TRBJ2-4; V: TRBV30; size: -; D: -; CDR3: CAWSVASGSSGLAKNIQYF; DNA: TGTGCCTGGAGTGTAGCTTCCGGGTCGTCGGGTCTGGCCAAAAACATTCAGTACTTC
J: TRBJ1-2; V: TRBV5-4; size: -; D: -; CDR3: CASSPPEGLYGYTF; DNA: TGTGCCAGCAGCCCCCCGGAGGGGCTCTATGGCTACACCTTC
J: TRBJ2-3; V: TRBV7-9; size: few; D: TRBD2; CDR3: CASSHRGGSTDTQYF; DNA: TGTGCCAGCAGCCACCGCGGGGGGAGCACAGATACGCAGTATTTT
J: TRBJ2-3; V: TRBV5-6; size: few; D: TRBD1; CDR3: CASSNGQGADTQYF; DNA: TGTGCCAGCAGCAACGGACAGGGGGCAGATACGCAGTATTTT
J: TRBJ2-3; V: TRBV6-4; size: -; D: TRBD2; CDR3: CASSEGLAGGPDTQYF; DNA: TGTGCCAGCAGTGAGGGACTAGCGGGAGGGCCAGATACGCAGTATTTT
J: TRBJ2-1; V: TRBV9; size: -; D: TRBD2; CDR3: CASSPSSGSGSGQFF; DNA: TGTGCCAGCAGCCCTTCTAGCGGGAGTGGTTCGGGGCAGTTCTTC
J: TRBJ1-5; V: TRBV25-1; size: -; D: -; CDR3: CASSDSSRANQPQHF; DNA: TGTGCCAGCAGTGACTCGAGCAGGGCAAATCAGCCCCAGCATTTT
J: TRBJ1-1; V: TRBV4-2; size: -; D: -; CDR3: CASSQPVGTWDTEAFF; DNA: TGTGCCAGCAGCCAACCCGTGGGGACTTGGGACACTGAAGCTTTCTTT
J: TRBJ1-4; V: TRBV14; size: -; D: -; CDR3: CASSPYGGNEKLFF; DNA: TGTGCCAGCAGCCCTTATGGAGGGAATGAAAAACTGTTTTTT
J: TRBJ1-1; V: TRBV5-1; size: -; D: -; CDR3: CASSLGSRVGEGTEAFF; DNA: TGCGCCAGCAGCTTGGGTAGCAGGGTAGGGGAGGGCACTGAAGCTTTCTTT
J: TRBJ2-5; V: TRBV30; size: -; D: -; CDR3: CAWSVLTSKTQYF; DNA: TGTGCCTGGAGTGTTCTTACTTCGAAGACCCAGTACTTC
J: TRBJ2-5; V: TRBV10-3; size: -; D: -; CDR3: CAISESTGTPQETQYF; DNA: TGTGCCATCAGTGAGTCCACAGGGACCCCACAAGAGACCCAGTACTTC
J: TRBJ2-5; V: TRBV14; size: -; D: TRBD2; CDR3: CASSQGLAGGETQYF; DNA: TGTGCCAGCAGCCAGGGGCTAGCGGGAGGAGAGACCCAGTACTTC
J: TRBJ1-2; V: TRBV4-1; size: -; D: -; CDR3: CASSLTGREGYTF; DNA: TGCGCCAGCAGCCTTACAGGACGGGAGGGCTACACCTTC
J: TRBJ1-1; V: TRBV2; size: -; D: -; CDR3: CASSNPTGNTEAFF; DNA: TGTGCCAGCAGTAACCCGACAGGAAACACTGAAGCTTTCTTT
J: TRBJ1-2; V: TRBV6-1; size: -; D: TRBD1; CDR3: CASGRTGSIYGYTF; DNA: TGTGCCAGCGGAAGGACAGGGAGCATTTATGGCTACACCTTC
J: TRBJ2-7; V: TRBV5-8; size: -; D: -; CDR3: CASSRPIQGKQYF; DNA: TGTGCCAGCAGCCGACCAATTCAGGGGAAGCAGTACTTC
J: TRBJ1-1; V: TRBV11-2; size: -; D: -; CDR3: CASSFPGIEAFF; DNA: TGTGCCAGCAGCTTTCCGGGGATTGAAGCTTTCTTT
J: TRBJ2-1; V: TRBV7-3; size: -; D: TRBD1; CDR3: CASRPTGGKEQFF; DNA: TGTGCCAGCAGGCCCACAGGGGGAAAGGAGCAGTTCTTC
J: TRBJ2-7; V: TRBV11-2; size: -; D: -; CDR3: CASSLYGGENAAYEQYF; DNA: TGTGCCAGCAGCTTATACGGAGGGGAAAACGCCGCCTACGAGCAGTACTTC
J: TRBJ1-5; V: TRBV4-1; size: -; D: -; CDR3: CASSQEGRPNQPQHF; DNA: TGCGCCAGCAGCCAAGAGGGGCGCCCCAATCAACCCCAGCATTTT
J: TRBJ2-1; V: TRBV2; size: -; D: TRBD2; CDR3: CASRNWLAGANEQFF; DNA: TGTGCCAGCAGGAATTGGCTAGCGGGGGCCAATGAGCAGTTCTTC
J: TRBJ1-1; V: TRBV4-2; size: few; D: -; CDR3: CASSQETTLNTEAFF; DNA: TGTGCCAGCAGCCAAGAAACAACCTTGAACACTGAAGCTTTCTTT
J: TRBJ1-2; V: TRBV7-9; size: -; D: -; CDR3: CASSLGDILYGYTF; DNA: TGTGCCAGCAGCTTAGGGGACATACTCTATGGCTACACCTTC
J: TRBJ2-3; V: TRBV13; size: -; D: TRBD2; CDR3: CASSPAGVTRGQYF; DNA: TGTGCCAGCAGCCCAGCGGGAGTCACCCGGGGGCAGTATTTT
J: TRBJ2-5; V: TRBV27; size: -; D: -; CDR3: CASSLATFGGPQYF; DNA: TGTGCCAGCAGTTTAGCCACCTTTGGCGGTCCCCAGTACTTC
J: TRBJ2-5; V: TRBV7-2; size: once; D: -; CDR3: CASSASWRETQYF; DNA: TGTGCCAGCAGCGCCAGCTGGCGGGAGACCCAGTACTTC
J: TRBJ2-2; V: TRBV9; size: few; D: TRBD2; CDR3: CASSLGLAGAGTGELFF; DNA: TGTGCCAGCAGCTTGGGACTAGCGGGAGCAGGGACCGGGGAGCTGTTTTTT
J: TRBJ2-2; V: TRBV30; size: -; D: -; CDR3: CASKKVGSGTGELFF; DNA: TGTGCCTCGAAAAAGGTCGGGAGTGGAACCGGGGAGCTGTTTTTT
J: TRBJ2-3; V: TRBV11-1; size: few; D: TRBD2; CDR3: CASSLELAGASSTDTQYF; DNA: TGTGCCAGCAGCTTAGAACTAGCGGGAGCCTCTAGCACAGATACGCAGTATTTT
J: TRBJ2-3; V: TRBV25-1; size: -; D: -; CDR3: CASSEYAGHNIDTQYF; DNA: TGTGCCAGCAGTGAATATGCGGGGCATAATATCGATACGCAGTATTTT
J: TRBJ2-3; V: TRBV19; size: -; D: -; CDR3: CATRSSAFGADTQYF; DNA: TGTGCCACTCGTTCTAGCGCGTTCGGTGCAGATACGCAGTATTTT
J: TRBJ2-2; V: TRBV19; size: -; D: -; CDR3: CASSRQPSNTGELFF; DNA: TGTGCCAGTAGTAGGCAACCATCGAACACCGGGGAGCTGTTTTTT
J: TRBJ2-7; V: TRBV5-1; size: few; D: -; CDR3: CASSLAPPGEEQYF; DNA: TGCGCCAGCAGCTTGGCCCCACCCGGGGAAGAGCAGTACTTC
J: TRBJ2-2; V: TRBV4-2; size: -; D: -; CDR3: CASSQDGGRNTGELFF; DNA: TGTGCCAGCAGCCAAGATGGGGGCCGGAACACCGGGGAGCTGTTTTTT
J: TRBJ1-1; V: TRBV15; size: -; D: TRBD1; CDR3: CATSVRTGGIEAFF; DNA: TGTGCCACCAGCGTCCGGACAGGAGGGATTGAAGCTTTCTTT
J: TRBJ2-7; V: TRBV7-8; size: once; D: TRBD2; CDR3: CASSSGLAGAYEQYF; DNA: TGTGCCAGCAGCTCGGGACTAGCGGGGGCCTACGAGCAGTACTTC
J: TRBJ2-7; V: TRBV5-4; size: -; D: TRBD2; CDR3: CASSLRGGWDEQYF; DNA: TGTGCCAGCAGCTTGCGGGGGGGCTGGGACGAGCAGTACTTC
J: TRBJ2-5; V: TRBV6-5; size: -; D: -; CDR3: CASSPGTGGETQYF; DNA: TGTGCCAGCAGCCCGGGGACTGGCGGGGAGACCCAGTACTTC
J: TRBJ2-2; V: TRBV7-8; size: once; D: TRBD1; CDR3: CASSLNTGGRLTGELFF; DNA: TGTGCCAGCAGCCTTAATACAGGGGGTCGACTGACCGGGGAGCTGTTTTTT
J: TRBJ2-4; V: TRBV5-5; size: few; D: -; CDR3: CASRRGGTAKNIQYF; DNA: TGTGCCAGCAGGCGAGGCGGGACAGCCAAAAACATTCAGTACTTC
J: TRBJ2-3; V: TRBV25-1; size: -; D: TRBD2; CDR3: CASSELRLAGTDTQYF; DNA: TGTGCCAGCAGTGAACTCCGACTAGCGGGGACAGATACGCAGTATTTT
J: TRBJ1-5; V: TRBV7-9; size: -; D: -; CDR3: CASSDGLRGNQPQHF; DNA: TGTGCCAGCAGCGATGGACTTAGGGGCAATCAGCCCCAGCATTTT
J: TRBJ2-7; V: TRBV28; size: -; D: -; CDR3: CASSFRRGIAYEQYF; DNA: TGTGCCAGCAGTTTCCGGAGGGGAATCGCCTACGAGCAGTACTTC
J: TRBJ2-2; V: TRBV27; size: -; D: -; CDR3: CASSLSRQNTGELFF; DNA: TGTGCCAGCAGTTTATCGCGACAGAACACCGGGGAGCTGTTTTTT
J: TRBJ2-2; V: TRBV4-2; size: few; D: TRBD2; CDR3: CASSQGTSGGSGELFF; DNA: TGTGCCAGCAGCCAGGGGACTAGCGGGGGTTCCGGGGAGCTGTTTTTT
J: TRBJ2-2; V: TRBV7-9; size: -; D: TRBD2; CDR3: CASSLVSSGNTGELFF; DNA: TGTGCCAGCAGCTTGGTGTCTAGCGGCAACACCGGGGAGCTGTTTTTT
J: TRBJ2-5; V: TRBV29-1; size: -; D: -; CDR3: CSVEGSRAQYF; DNA: TGCAGCGTTGAAGGTTCCCGGGCCCAGTACTTC
J: TRBJ1-1; V: TRBV7-9; size: -; D: -; CDR3: CANSQARVHEAFF; DNA: TGTGCCAACAGCCAAGCCCGGGTTCATGAAGCTTTCTTT